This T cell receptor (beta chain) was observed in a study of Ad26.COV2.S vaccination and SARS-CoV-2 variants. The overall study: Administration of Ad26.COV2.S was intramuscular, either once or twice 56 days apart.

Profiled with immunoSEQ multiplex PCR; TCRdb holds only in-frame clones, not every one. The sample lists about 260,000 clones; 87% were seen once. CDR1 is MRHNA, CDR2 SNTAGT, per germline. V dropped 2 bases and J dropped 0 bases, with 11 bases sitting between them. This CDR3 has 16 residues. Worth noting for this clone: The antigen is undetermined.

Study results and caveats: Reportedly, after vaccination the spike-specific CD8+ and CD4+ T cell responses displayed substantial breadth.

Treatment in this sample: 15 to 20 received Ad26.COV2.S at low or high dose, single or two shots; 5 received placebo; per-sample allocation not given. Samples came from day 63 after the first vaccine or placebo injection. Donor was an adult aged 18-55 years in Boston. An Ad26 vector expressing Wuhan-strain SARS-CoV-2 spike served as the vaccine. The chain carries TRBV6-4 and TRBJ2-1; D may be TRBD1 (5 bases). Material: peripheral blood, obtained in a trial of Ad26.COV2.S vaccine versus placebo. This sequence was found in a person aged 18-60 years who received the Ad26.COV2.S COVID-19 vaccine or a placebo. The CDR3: CASSDGAKSSYNEQFF. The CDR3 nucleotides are TGTGCCAGCAGTGACGGGGCTAAGAGCTCCTACAATGAGCAGTTCTTC.